The clone carrying this T cell receptor (beta chain) has a count of ten or more. Trimming took off 6 bases at V and 10 bases at J, with 13 bases between the two ends. This CDR3 is 12 amino acids long. Germline values: CDR1 MNHEY, CDR2 SVGAGI. TCRdb analysed the RT-PCR reads with MiXCR anew, one entry per CDR3 protein. Counted here are hundreds of thousands of distinct CDR3 sequences, 12% to 15% occurring once; the ten biggest clones make up 3.6%. The genes are TRBV6-5 and TRBJ1-5, with D hard to call. This clonotype was obtained from a female donor in good health, serving as a healthy control. Sequencing was performed on memory CD4+ T cells from blood. CDR3 sequence (DNA): TGTGCCAGCAGCCCCACCCCGCGACCCCAGCATTTT. It encodes CASSPTPRPQHF.